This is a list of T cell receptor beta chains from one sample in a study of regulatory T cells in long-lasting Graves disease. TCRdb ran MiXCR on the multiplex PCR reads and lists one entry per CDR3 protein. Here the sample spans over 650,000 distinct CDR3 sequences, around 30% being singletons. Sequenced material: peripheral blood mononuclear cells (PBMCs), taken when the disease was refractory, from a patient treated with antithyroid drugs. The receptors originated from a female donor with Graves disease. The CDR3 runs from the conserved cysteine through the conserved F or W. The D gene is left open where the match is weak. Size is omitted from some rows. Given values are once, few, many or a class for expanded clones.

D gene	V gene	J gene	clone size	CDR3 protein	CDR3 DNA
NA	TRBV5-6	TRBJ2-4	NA	CASSLWVAEIAKNIQYF	TGTGCCAGCAGCTTGTGGGTAGCGGAGATAGCCAAAAACATTCAGTACTTC
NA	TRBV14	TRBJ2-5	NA	CASSQARSQYF	TGTGCCAGCAGCCAAGCCAGGAGCCAGTACTTC
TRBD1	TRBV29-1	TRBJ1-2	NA	CSDRTGYGYTF	TGCAGCGATCGGACAGGCTATGGCTACACCTTC
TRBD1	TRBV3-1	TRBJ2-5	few	CASSNRGRAETQYF	TGTGCCAGCAGCAACAGGGGGCGAGCAGAGACCCAGTACTTC
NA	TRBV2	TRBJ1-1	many	CASSEARSGEAFF	TGTGCCAGCAGTGAAGCGAGGAGTGGCGAAGCTTTCTTT
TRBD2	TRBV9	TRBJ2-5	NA	CASSAGLVEQETQYF	TGTGCCAGCAGCGCCGGACTAGTGGAACAAGAGACCCAGTACTTC
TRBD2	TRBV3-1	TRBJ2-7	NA	CASSQSLGLAPYEQYF	TGTGCCAGCAGCCAAAGTCTCGGACTAGCCCCCTACGAGCAGTACTTC
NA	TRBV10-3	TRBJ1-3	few	CAISESVRPSGNTIYF	TGTGCCATCAGTGAGTCCGTCCGCCCCTCTGGAAACACCATATATTTT
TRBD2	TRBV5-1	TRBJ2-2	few	CASSLPSSGSTGELFF	TGCGCCAGCAGCTTGCCGTCTAGCGGGAGCACCGGGGAGCTGTTTTTT
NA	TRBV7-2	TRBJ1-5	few	CASSQGSGAQPQHF	TGTGCCAGCAGCCAAGGCAGCGGTGCTCAGCCCCAGCATTTT
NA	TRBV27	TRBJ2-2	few	CASSRPADTGELFF	TGTGCCAGCAGTCGGCCAGCGGACACCGGGGAGCTGTTTTTT
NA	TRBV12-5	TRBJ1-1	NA	CASDLRGSNTEAFF	TGTGCTAGTGACCTTCGAGGGAGTAACACTGAAGCTTTCTTT
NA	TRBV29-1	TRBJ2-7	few	CSVVGGVASRYEQYF	TGCAGCGTTGTGGGGGGAGTGGCTTCACGCTACGAGCAGTACTTC
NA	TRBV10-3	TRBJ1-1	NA	CAIREAGRDTEAFF	TGTGCCATCAGAGAAGCAGGGAGGGACACTGAAGCTTTCTTT
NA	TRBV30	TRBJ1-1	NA	CAWSGKGEAFF	TGTGCCTGGAGTGGGAAGGGGGAAGCTTTCTTT
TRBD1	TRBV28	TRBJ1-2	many	CASSLLQGGGYTF	TGTGCCAGCAGTTTATTACAGGGGGGTGGCTACACCTTC
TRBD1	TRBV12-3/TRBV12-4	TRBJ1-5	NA	CASSLSGTGGWGNQPQHF	TGTGCCAGCAGTTTGTCCGGGACAGGGGGATGGGGCAATCAGCCCCAGCATTTT
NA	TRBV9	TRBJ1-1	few	CASSVGGRAANTEAFF	TGTGCCAGCAGCGTAGGGGGGAGGGCAGCCAACACTGAAGCTTTCTTT
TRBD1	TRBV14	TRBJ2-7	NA	CASSPKTGVGGYEQYF	TGTGCCAGCAGCCCTAAGACAGGGGTTGGGGGCTACGAGCAGTACTTC
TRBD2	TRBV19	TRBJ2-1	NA	CASSSRGAGLAGEENEQFF	TGTGCCAGTAGTAGCCGGGGGGCTGGACTAGCGGGAGAGGAAAATGAGCAGTTCTTC
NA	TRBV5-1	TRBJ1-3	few	CASSLEGMRGNTIYF	TGCGCCAGCAGCTTGGAAGGCATGCGCGGAAACACCATATATTTT
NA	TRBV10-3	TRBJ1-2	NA	CAISESSVNYGYTF	TGTGCCATCAGTGAGTCTTCCGTTAACTATGGCTACACCTTC
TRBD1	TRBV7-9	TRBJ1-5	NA	CAGGTGDQPQHF	TGTGCCGGCGGGACAGGAGATCAGCCCCAGCATTTT
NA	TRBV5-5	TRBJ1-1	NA	CASSPRDGRGTEAFF	TGTGCCAGCAGCCCCAGGGACGGGAGAGGGACTGAAGCTTTCTTT